This entry concerns a single T cell receptor (beta chain). Its target is not known. This CDR3 has 14 residues. V was shortened by 5 bases and J by 4 bases, with 12 bases between the two germline ends. The germline V gene has CDR1 LNHDA and CDR2 SQIVND (reference sequence). Generated by immunoSEQ multiplex PCR, the TCRdb table keeps only in-frame clones and is missing some. The sample lists about 3,800 clones; about 83% were seen once. The entry originates in a study of circulating and synovial CD4+ cells in juvenile arthritis. Overall study findings and caveats: Diversity here was lower than in bulk blood CD4 cells. CPL and bulk CD4 samples differed at least tenfold in T cell genomes. The pathogenic-like versus bulk T cell difference escaped Vbeta family analysis.

The V call is TRBV19, the J call TRBJ2-1; TRBD1 is a possible D gene (6 bases). Sequencing was done on a sample of CD4+ T cells from synovial fluid. The TCR sequence derives from a human donor with juvenile idiopathic arthritis. The CDR3 loop reads CASSSGQNYNEQFF. The CDR3, as DNA: TGTGCCAGTAGTTCCGGACAGAATTACAATGAGCAGTTCTTC. Combining the CDR3 with reference TRBV19 and TRBJ2-1 gives the whole variable domain DGGITQSPKYLFRKEGQNVTLSCEQNLNHDAMYWYRQDPGQGLRLIYYSQIVNDFQKGDIAEGYSVSREKKESFPLTVTSAQKNPTAFYLCASSSGQNYNEQFFGPGTRLTVL.